Listed here are 29 T cell receptor beta chains from one sample, sequenced in a study of cytomegalovirus exposure and HLA in healthy donors. PCR amplification relied on 60 Vbeta primers (plus 13 Jbeta primers). Only in-frame clones appear in the TCRdb table, and some are missing; sequencing was by immunoSEQ multiplex PCR. This table holds under 110,000 clones, around 85% found once. Source material: PBMCs. The receptors were sampled from a man in his thirties or forties in good health and CMV-seronegative.

The chain joins TRBV4-1 to TRBJ2-1; 12 bases agree with TRBD2. The CDR3 runs to 19 residues. Germline V gene data show CDR1 as MGHRA and CDR2 as YSYEKL. Trimming cost V 3 bases and J 5 bases; bases outside gene matches: 14. CDR3 in amino acids: CASSHPTTSGSLFNNEQFF. CDR3 nucleotides: TGCGCCAGCAGCCACCCCACGACTAGCGGGAGTTTGTTTAACAATGAGCAGTTCTTC.

The chain links TRBV4-1 to TRBJ2-2, with 11 bases identical to TRBD2. Germline loops: CDR1 MGHRA, CDR2 YSYEKL. This CDR3 spans 18 amino acids. Trimming cost V 3 bases and J 3 bases; bases outside gene matches: 9. The CDR3 region has the DNA TGCGCCAGCAGCCATCGGATAGCGGGAGGGCCGGACACCGGGGAGCTGTTTTTT. Translated, it gives CASSHRIAGGPDTGELFF.

The rearrangement links TRBV6-5 to TRBJ2-7, with D maybe TRBD2 (5 bases). The CDR3 has 11 residues. Trimming took off 8 bases at V and 4 bases at J, with 9 bases between the two ends. Germline V gene data show CDR1 as MNHEY and CDR2 as SVGAGI. This CDR3 reads CASHRGYEQYF. The CDR3 DNA follows: TGTGCCAGCCACAGAGGGTACGAGCAGTACTTC.

The chain couples TRBV6-1 to TRBJ2-7, with a weak D call TRBD1 (6 bases). CDR3 length equals 15 residues. Trimming shortened V by 0 bases and J by 3 bases, and 12 bases separated the two germline ends. Germline V gene lookup returns CDR1 MNHNS and CDR2 SASEGT. CDR3 DNA sequence: TGTGCCAGCAGTGAAGCCGGAGAAGGGGGCTACGAGCAGTACTTC. It encodes CASSEAGEGGYEQYF.

This chain links TRBV4-1 with TRBJ1-6, with unresolved D. Germline V gene data show CDR1 as MGHRA and CDR2 as YSYEKL. The CDR3 totals 18 residues. V shed 4 bases and J shed 2 bases, with 18 bases lying between them. As DNA, the CDR3 is TGCGCCAGCAGCCCCCTCGGAGCCGACGGTGCCTATAATTCACCCCTCCACTTT. Translation gives CASSPLGADGAYNSPLHF.

The sample holds a few counts of this clone. The chain combines TRBV18 with TRBJ1-2; D is possibly TRBD1 (5 bases). Trimming removed 0 bases at V and 3 bases at J, with 14 bases between. CDR1 and CDR2 (germline): KGHSH, LQKENI. The CDR3 sequence is 16 residues long. CDR3 residues: CASSPPPGVMDYGYTF. The DNA for the CDR3 is TGTGCCAGCTCACCACCGCCGGGGGTCATGGACTATGGCTACACCTTC.

This sequence joins TRBV25-1 and TRBJ2-1, with TRBD2 matching over 11 bases. Germline trimming cut 4 bases from V and 4 bases from J; bases unmatched to any gene: 3. From germline, CDR1 is MGHDK and CDR2 SYGVNS. The CDR3 runs 15 residues. The CDR3 region has the DNA TGTGCCAGCAGTGCTAGCGGGGGGACTTACAATGAGCAGTTCTTC. It yields the protein CASSASGGTYNEQFF.

The chain is built from TRBV27 and TRBJ2-5, with TRBD2 identical over 10 bases. The J segment lost 11 bases and the V segment lost 5 bases, leaving 2 bases of the junction unmatched. The CDR3 runs 11 residues. The germline CDR1 and CDR2 sequences are MNHEY and SMNVEV (reference sequence). Here the CDR3 DNA reads TGTGCCAGCAGTAAGGGACTAGCGCAGTACTTC. Translated, it gives CASSKGLAQYF.

The CDR3 loop is CASSFGGSGANVLTF. The DNA for the CDR3 is TGTGCCAGCAGTTTCGGGGGATCCGGGGCCAACGTCCTGACTTTC. The chain employs TRBV28 and TRBJ2-6, with D perhaps TRBD2 (6 bases). Germline CDR1 and CDR2: MDHEN and SYDVKM. The CDR3 runs 15 residues. V was trimmed by 3 bases and J by 4 bases, leaving 10 bases between them.

The chain employs TRBV4-1 and TRBJ2-2; 7 nucleotides match TRBD2. Germline-derived CDR1 and CDR2 are MGHRA and YSYEKL. The CDR3 length is 16 residues. With 0 bases clipped from V and 3 bases from J, the junction kept 4 bases outside the gene matches. CDR3 sequence: CASSQDPSGYTGELFF. The CDR3 DNA is TGCGCCAGCAGCCAAGATCCTAGCGGTTACACCGGGGAGCTGTTTTTT.

The chain carries TRBV7-6 and TRBJ2-2; no firm D call. Germline V gene lookup returns CDR1 SGHVS and CDR2 FNYEAQ. This CDR3 is built from 15 residues. The V gene lost 3 bases and the J gene lost 5 bases, with 13 bases spanning the gap. The CDR3 protein is CASSLETAATGELFF. The CDR3 coding sequence is TGTGCCAGCAGCTTGGAAACAGCTGCGACCGGGGAGCTGTTTTTT.

This clone occurred a few times. The chain couples TRBV7-8 to TRBJ2-7; possible D gene TRBD1, 6 bases. The CDR3 has 14 residues. The germline V gene encodes CDR1 SGHVS and CDR2 FQNEAQ. The germline V and J ends were trimmed by 1 base and 2 bases, with 9 bases remaining between them. This chain's CDR3 is CASSLGGLAYEQYF. DNA of the CDR3: TGTGCCAGCAGCTTAGGGGGGCTAGCCTACGAGCAGTACTTC.

This clone was observed a handful of times. V and J are TRBV18 and TRBJ2-7; the D is unclear. This CDR3 comprises 13 residues. Trimming removed 0 bases at V and 4 bases at J, with 7 bases between. In germline, CDR1 is KGHSH, CDR2 LQKENI. In DNA form, the CDR3 reads TGTGCCAGCTCACCACCTCTAGGTTACGAGCAGTACTTC. It specifies CASSPPLGYEQYF.

This clone was observed a single time. The chain carries TRBV28 and TRBJ2-7; D is possibly TRBD1 (5 bases). Germline V CDR1 and CDR2: MDHEN, SYDVKM. The CDR3 runs 14 residues. The germline V and J ends were trimmed by 3 bases and 3 bases, with 12 bases remaining between them. The CDR3 region is CASSFRQGVYEQYF. The CDR3 coding sequence is TGTGCCAGCAGTTTTAGGCAGGGCGTCTACGAGCAGTACTTC.

This clone turned up a few times. The V gene is TRBV15, the J gene TRBJ2-2, with D uncertain. In germline, CDR1 is LNHNV, CDR2 YYDKDF (reference sequence). Trimming shortened V by 6 bases and J by 1 base, and 9 bases separated the two germline ends. The CDR3 covers 14 residues. Here the CDR3 DNA reads TGTGCCACCAGTGCCGGTAGGAACACCGGGGAGCTGTTTTTT. This sequence encodes CATSAGRNTGELFF.

The chain uses TRBV27 and TRBJ2-5; TRBD2 matches at 10 bases. V lost 2 bases to trimming and J lost 5 bases; unmatched junction nucleotides: 5. Germline CDR1 MNHEY, CDR2 SMNVEV (reference sequence). CDR3 length equals 15 residues. CDR3 DNA sequence: TGTGCCAGCAGTTTAAAGCGGGGGGGCTTGGAGACCCAGTACTTC. It codes for CASSLKRGGLETQYF.

This clone was recorded only once. This chain links TRBV4-1 with TRBJ2-5; D remains ambiguous. Trimming left V 0 bases short and J 5 bases short, with 13 bases between. This CDR3 region has 15 residues. From germline, CDR1 is MGHRA and CDR2 YSYEKL. The CDR3 nucleotides read TGCGCCAGCAGCCAAGATGCGAAGCGCCCGGAGACCCAGTACTTC. Translating gives CASSQDAKRPETQYF.

V and J are TRBV2 and TRBJ2-6, with 7 nucleotides matching TRBD2. Trimming cost V 2 bases and J 0 bases; bases outside gene matches: 10. In germline, CDR1 is SNHLY, CDR2 FYNNEI. This CDR3 contains 19 residues. The CDR3 reads CASSERGRARRSGANVLTF. CDR3 sequence (DNA): TGTGCCAGCAGTGAAAGAGGGAGGGCTAGACGCTCTGGGGCCAACGTCCTGACTTTC.

Comment on this clone: At one end, the junction sequence differs from germline, possibly due to a read error. The chain uses TRBV7-2 and TRBJ2-2; no clear D gene. There are 16 residues in the CDR3. In germline, CDR1 is SGHTA, CDR2 FQGNSA. The CDR3 DNA reads TGTGCCAGCATCTTAGGTGGTAGCCTGGGCACCGGGGAGCTGTTTTTT. This translates into CASILGGSLGTGELFF.

The chain employs TRBV7-9 and TRBJ2-7; TRBD2 matches 12 bases. Trimming took 5 bases from V and 2 from J; bases not matched to a gene: 4. CDR3 length: 15 residues. CDR1 is SEHNR and CDR2 is FQNEAQ in the germline V gene (reference sequence). CDR3 loop: CASSPWTSGAYEQYF. The CDR3 DNA reads as TGTGCCAGCAGCCCCTGGACTAGCGGGGCCTACGAGCAGTACTTC.

CDR3 DNA sequence: TGCGCCAGCAGCTTCCTCCGAACAGCACCCGGGGAGCTGTTTTTT. Translated: CASSFLRTAPGELFF. The rearrangement joins TRBV5-1 to TRBJ2-2, with D unresolved. CDR1 SGHRS and CDR2 YFSETQ come from the germline V gene. V was trimmed by 2 bases and J by 6 bases, leaving 14 bases between them. The CDR3 sequence is 15 residues long. The full variable domain, in which reference TRBV5-1 and TRBJ2-2 provide the parts outside the CDR3, is KAGVTQTPRYLIKTRGQQVTLSCSPISGHRSVSWYQQTPGQGLQFLFEYFSETQRNKGNFPGRFSGRQFSNSRSEMNVSTLELGDSALYLCASSFLRTAPGELFFGEGSRLTVL.

The DNA of the CDR3 is TGTGCCACCTACTTTGGAGACAATGAGCAGTTCTTC. Protein sequence: CATYFGDNEQFF. The chain carries TRBV5-4 and TRBJ2-1; D is unclear. V lost 9 bases, J lost 5 bases, and 12 bases lay in between. This CDR3 region has 12 residues. The germline CDR1 and CDR2 sequences are SGHNT and YYREEE (reference sequence). The entire variable domain, with the rest obtained from reference TRBV5-4 and TRBJ2-1, is as follows: ETGVTQSPTHLIKTRGQQVTLRCSSQSGHNTVSWYQQALGQGPQFIFQYYREEENGRGNFPPRFSGLQFPNYSSELNVNALELDDSALYLCATYFGDNEQFFGPGTRLTVL.

V is TRBV29-1 and J is TRBJ1-1; D is unclear. From germline, CDR1 is SQVTM and CDR2 ANQGSEA. The CDR3 is 14 amino acids. V was trimmed by 5 bases and J by 0 bases, leaving 13 bases between them. Here the CDR3 reads CSVLGLHMNTEAFF. The DNA for the CDR3 is TGCAGCGTTTTGGGCCTACATATGAACACTGAAGCTTTCTTT.

The rearrangement joins TRBV5-1 to TRBJ2-3; TRBD2 matches at 7 bases. CDR1 is SGHRS, CDR2 YFSETQ, per germline. Trimming cost V 0 bases and J 3 bases; bases outside gene matches: 4. CDR3 length: 15 residues. In nucleotides, the CDR3 is TGCGCCAGCAGCTTGGATCGAGCGGGGACAGATACGCAGTATTTT. It translates to CASSLDRAGTDTQYF.

The chain couples TRBV7-2 to TRBJ1-2; 8 nucleotides align to TRBD1. The CDR3 runs to 13 residues. The trim removed 3 bases at V and 3 bases at J, leaving 0 bases unmatched. Germline CDR1 is SGHTA and CDR2 is FQGNSA. The CDR3: CASSLDRDYGYTF. DNA for the CDR3: TGTGCCAGCAGCTTGGACAGGGACTATGGCTACACCTTC.

The chain carries TRBV15 and TRBJ2-7, with a possible D match to TRBD2 (5 bases). The CDR3 spans 13 residues. Trimming pared 8 bases from V and 0 bases from J, leaving 11 bases between. Germline V lookup: CDR1 LNHNV, CDR2 YYDKDF (reference sequence). CDR3 protein: CATRPGSSYEQYF. CDR3 DNA: TGTGCCACCCGGCCGGGAAGCTCCTACGAGCAGTACTTC.

This clone was seen a few times. This chain connects TRBV6-5 to TRBJ1-1; D unresolved. The ends were cut back, 8 bases at V and 2 bases at J, with 12 bases in the middle. The CDR3 is made up of 13 amino acids. CDR1 and CDR2 from the germline V gene are MNHEY and SVGAGI. The CDR3 bases are TGTGCCAGCGGGCCTGGTGCAAACACTGAAGCTTTCTTT. Translated: CASGPGANTEAFF.

CDR3 residues: CASSRDRGLRGANVLTF. In DNA, the CDR3 is TGTGCCAGTAGCCGGGACAGGGGACTCCGGGGGGCCAACGTCCTGACTTTC. This rearrangement joins TRBV19 to TRBJ2-6, with 10 bases fitting TRBD1. With V trimmed by 6 bases and J by 4 bases, 9 bases remained unmatched. Germline loops: CDR1 LNHDA, CDR2 SQIVND (reference sequence). CDR3 length: 17 residues. Variable domain in full (rest from reference TRBV19 and TRBJ2-6): DGGITQSPKYLFRKEGQNVTLSCEQNLNHDAMYWYRQDPGQGLRLIYYSQIVNDFQKGDIAEGYSVSREKKESFPLTVTSAQKNPTAFYLCASSRDRGLRGANVLTFGAGSRLTVL.

The chain combines TRBV9 with TRBJ1-4; 9 bases line up with TRBD1. J was trimmed by 4 bases and V by 2 bases; bases with no gene match: 3. The CDR3 runs to 15 residues. Germline loops: CDR1 SGDLS, CDR2 YYNGEE. The CDR3 protein is CASSVTTGGNEKLFF. The CDR3 DNA follows: TGTGCCAGCAGCGTCACGACAGGGGGTAATGAAAAACTGTTTTTT.